Reported below is one T cell receptor (beta chain). Antigen unknown. With a J-beta primer mix and a sample-barcoded 5' primer, a second PCR ran about 7 to 12 cycles. All cDNA molecules were each tagged by a template-switch adaptor with 12 random nucleotides. TCRdb re-called the 5' RACE reads through MiXCR, storing one row per CDR3 protein. The sample yields 590,000 or so distinct CDR3 sequences, under 30% seen once. This specimen comes from a study of blood T cells in healthy people across ages. Overall study results and limits: Underestimates were what the diversity estimates from one million T cells were considered to be. A greater number of naive CD4+ cells and higher diversity distinguished long-lived donors from aged donors.

The source is a woman aged 80 or over in good health. Sequencing was done on a sample of blood.

CDR3 DNA sequence: TGTGCCAGCTCACCACCGGGACAGATGAACACTGAAGCTTTCTTT. It codes for CASSPPGQMNTEAFF. V gene TRBV18 combines with J gene TRBJ1-1; 7 bases line up with TRBD1. Losses at the gene ends were 0 bases for V and 0 bases for J; bases not matched to a gene: 1. Germline V lookup: CDR1 KGHSH, CDR2 LQKENI. The CDR3 loop spans 15 amino acids.